This T cell receptor (beta chain) was found in a study of T-cell memory formation after mild COVID-19. Study context: Largely, the TCR clusters proved donor specific.

TCRdb re-analysed the 5' RACE reads in MiXCR, keeping a single row per CDR3 protein. The table has over 450,000 distinct CDR3 sequences, around 21% seen once. Study results and limitations: Specificity for SARS-CoV-2 was not confirmed among the second-wave clones peaking on day 37. The study detected some responding clones in pre-infection memory, suggesting cross-reactive memory joined.

This CDR3 spans 13 amino acids. Deletions cut 4 bases from V and 8 bases from J, with 12 bases between. Germline V gene sequence: CDR1 SNHLY, CDR2 FYNNEI. This clonotype was found a few times. Antigen specificity is unknown. Material: PBMCs or a T cell subset sorted from them (not recorded which). The chain has TRBV2 and TRBJ2-4; D might be TRBD2 (6 bases). The TCR comes from an adult woman who had mild COVID-19 (a few samples of this study predate the infection). Cell type and time point are not known. The CDR3 reads CASSAKRRDIQYF. The CDR3 DNA is TGTGCCAGCAGTGCGAAAAGGAGGGACATTCAGTACTTC.